This T cell receptor (beta chain) was sequenced during a study of T cells after yellow fever vaccination. TCRdb re-derived calls from the 5' RACE reads in MiXCR, one entry per CDR3 protein. The sample contains 450,000 to 600,000 distinct CDR3 sequences, 13% of which appear only once. This clonotype was counted only a few times. The CDR3 covers 12 residues. Germline V gene sequence: CDR1 SGHTA, CDR2 FQGNSA. Trimming shortened V by 6 bases and J by 6 bases, and 12 bases separated the two germline ends. V usage is TRBV7-2 and J usage is TRBJ2-7; no clear D gene. The sample here was PBMCs, taken on the day of the yellow fever booster vaccination. The clonotype originates from a young man who received the YFV17D yellow fever vaccine. The CDR3 loop is CASSYYLAEQYF. The CDR3 DNA sequence: TGTGCCAGCAGTTACTACCTCGCCGAGCAGTACTTC.